This T cell receptor beta chain was captured in a study of PD-1 blockade in classical Hodgkin lymphoma. TCRdb's copy holds only in-frame clones and misses some; the assay was immunoSEQ multiplex PCR. Among some 90,000 clones listed, roughly 78% were seen once. Specified time point: cycle 4 day 1 (C4D1), after less than 7 weeks of nivolumab. Every single patient, without exception, relapsed after autologous stem cell transplantation, and brentuximab vedotin exposure varied. V lost 4 bases, J lost 10 bases, and 9 bases stayed unmatched. From germline, CDR1 is PRHDT and CDR2 FYEKMQ (reference sequence). CDR3 size: 16 residues.

The starting material was peripheral blood mononuclear cells (PBMCs), obtained before the fourth cycle of nivolumab. This clonotype was obtained from a human donor with classical Hodgkin lymphoma. The chain has TRBV13 and TRBJ1-6; 11 bases line up with TRBD1. The CDR3 sequence is CASSSPGQGGYSPLHF. CDR3 bases: TGTGCCAGCAGCTCCCCGGGACAGGGGGGTTACTCACCCCTCCACTTT.